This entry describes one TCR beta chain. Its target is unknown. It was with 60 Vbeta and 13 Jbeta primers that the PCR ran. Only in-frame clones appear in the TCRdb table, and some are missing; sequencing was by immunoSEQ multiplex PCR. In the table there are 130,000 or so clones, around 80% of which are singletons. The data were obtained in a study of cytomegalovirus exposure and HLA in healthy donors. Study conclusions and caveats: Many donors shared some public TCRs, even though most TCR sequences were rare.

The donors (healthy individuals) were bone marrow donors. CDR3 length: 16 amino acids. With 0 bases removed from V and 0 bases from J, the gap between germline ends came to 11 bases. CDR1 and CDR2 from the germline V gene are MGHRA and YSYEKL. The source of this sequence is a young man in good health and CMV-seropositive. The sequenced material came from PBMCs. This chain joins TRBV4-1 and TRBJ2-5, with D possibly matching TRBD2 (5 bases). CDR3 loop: CASSQDEGINQETQYF. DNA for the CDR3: TGCGCCAGCAGCCAAGATGAGGGTATAAACCAAGAGACCCAGTACTTC.